Presented here are 27 T cell receptor beta chains from one specimen sequenced in a study of neurological immune-mediated disorders (dated by TCRdb to 2018 to 2020). Library method: 5' RACE. Sequencing was performed on an Illumina HiSeq 2500. The public reads were reanalyzed by TCRdb: fastp trimming at Q25, MiXCR alignment, in-frame beta chains only. One record per CDR3 amino acid sequence lists the most common genes and DNA. Present in this sample are 25,000 or so distinct CDR3 sequences, about 12% of which were seen just once. 5.5% of the sample is taken by the ten largest. The sample's time point label is to be understood as: technical triplicate 1. What was sequenced was CD4+ T cells from blood. The receptors stem from a female donor with HTLV-1-associated myelopathy (HAM/TSP).

The chain carries TRBV20-1 and TRBJ2-3; 11 bases agree with TRBD2. The V segment lost 0 bases and the J segment 6 bases; nucleotides outside the gene matches: 11. The germline V gene encodes CDR1 DFQATT and CDR2 SNEGSKA (reference sequence). CDR3 length: 17 amino acids. The CDR3 region is CSARDMISGGASDTQYF. In DNA form, the CDR3 reads TGCAGTGCTAGAGATATGATTAGCGGGGGGGCAAGTGATACGCAGTATTTT.

Sample share makes this clonotype medium-sized (0.01 to 0.1%). V is TRBV7-6 and J is TRBJ1-4, with 9 bases fitting TRBD1. This CDR3 contains 15 residues. Germline V gives CDR1 SGHVS, CDR2 FNYEAQ. Trimming removed 4 bases from V and 4 bases from J; junction bases left unmatched: 4. The CDR3 DNA follows: TGTGCCAGCAGCTCCGGGACAGGGATTAATGAAAAACTGTTTTTT. Its protein is CASSSGTGINEKLFF.

The CDR3 spells CASRPATGSYEQYF. CDR3 bases: TGTGCCAGCAGACCCGCCACGGGTAGCTACGAGCAGTACTTC. The genes are TRBV27 and TRBJ2-7; D not certain. The CDR3 is 14 amino acids. V lost 6 bases, J lost 3 bases, and 15 bases lay in between. Germline V gene data show CDR1 as MNHEY and CDR2 as SMNVEV (reference sequence).

Many counts were recorded for this clonotype. The V and J genes are TRBV5-1 and TRBJ2-7; 7 bases line up with TRBD2. The J segment lost 2 bases and the V segment lost 2 bases, leaving 13 bases of the junction unmatched. The CDR3 has 17 residues. Germline assignment: CDR1 SGHRS and CDR2 YFSETQ. CDR3 coding DNA: TGCGCCAGCAGCTTCCGGACGTCGTGGGGGGGAGCCTACGAGCAGTACTTC. Its protein is CASSFRTSWGGAYEQYF.

The table lists this clonotype with many counts. The chain uses TRBV11-2 and TRBJ2-1; D is undetermined. Germline CDR1 is SGHAT and CDR2 is FQNNGV. Trimming cost V 5 bases and J 4 bases, with 18 bases left between them. The length of the CDR3 is 16 residues. The CDR3 here is CASSPLVGKRYNEQFF. The CDR3 DNA follows: TGTGCCAGCAGCCCCCTGGTGGGGAAACGGTACAATGAGCAGTTCTTC.

Many counts were recorded for this clonotype. V usage is TRBV7-2 and J usage is TRBJ2-2; tentatively, D is TRBD2 (6 bases). Trimming took 5 bases from V and 4 from J, leaving 11 bases between them. The CDR3 runs 14 residues. CDR1 and CDR2 from the germline V gene are SGHTA and FQGNSA. DNA for the CDR3: TGTGCCAGCAGCACTCGGGGGAGCACCGGGGAGCTGTTTTTT. As protein: CASSTRGSTGELFF.

This clonotype was picked up many times. The chain is built from TRBV7-9 and TRBJ1-1; D gene ambiguous. The CDR3 has 13 amino acids. The germline V gene encodes CDR1 SEHNR and CDR2 FQNEAQ (reference sequence). Between the trimmed V and J ends, which lost 6 bases and 9 bases, there was a span of 17 bases. The CDR3 protein is CASRSGSGSQAFF. CDR3 in DNA: TGTGCCAGCAGGTCGGGTTCAGGCAGTCAAGCTTTCTTT. The entire variable domain, with the rest obtained from reference TRBV7-9 and TRBJ1-1, is as follows: DTGVSQNPRHKITKRGQNVTFRCDPISEHNRLYWYRQTLGQGPEFLTYFQNEAQLEKSRLLSDRFSAERPKGSFSTLEIQRTEQGDSAMYLCASRSGSGSQAFFGQGTRLTVV.

The chain combines TRBV6-5 with TRBJ1-6, with D possibly matching TRBD1 (5 bases). CDR1 and CDR2 (germline): MNHEY, SVGAGI. The V end was cut by 0 bases, the J end by 0 bases, with 12 bases between. This CDR3 is built from 18 residues. CDR3 residues: CASSYSGTPSSYNSPLHF. CDR3 coding DNA: TGTGCCAGCAGTTACTCCGGGACTCCTAGCTCCTATAATTCACCCCTCCACTTT.

The chain carries TRBV20-1 and TRBJ2-1; 8 nucleotides match TRBD2. The junction had 15 bases not matched to a gene; V was cut back by 7 bases and J by 10 bases. CDR1 and CDR2 from the germline V gene are DFQATT and SNEGSKA (reference sequence). CDR3 size: 14 residues. CDR3 residues: CSVVIGTRTLEQFF. In nucleotides, the CDR3 is TGCAGTGTAGTCATCGGGACTAGGACACTGGAGCAGTTCTTC.

This clonotype was seen ten or more times. The chain has TRBV5-1 and TRBJ1-1; maybe TRBD1 (5 bases). This CDR3 spans 14 amino acids. Trimming took off 3 bases at V and 0 bases at J, with 9 bases between the two ends. The germline V gene has CDR1 SGHRS and CDR2 YFSETQ. The CDR3 DNA sequence: TGCGCCAGCAGCTACCTAGGGGTGAACACTGAAGCTTTCTTT. This gives the protein CASSYLGVNTEAFF.

This clonotype was observed at least ten times. The rearrangement joins TRBV29-1 to TRBJ1-1, with D unclear. The CDR3 is 13 residues long. CDR1 SQVTM and CDR2 ANQGSEA come from the germline V gene. The V end lost 5 bases, the J end lost 3 bases, and 13 bases lay between the germline ends. CDR3 sequence: CSVQGRMDTEAFF. CDR3 nucleotide sequence: TGCAGCGTTCAAGGACGGATGGACACTGAAGCTTTCTTT.

This clonotype was counted ten times or more. The chain is built from TRBV18 and TRBJ1-1, with D uncertain. This CDR3 region has 13 residues. Trimming cost V 6 bases and J 0 bases, with 8 bases left between them. Looked up from germline, CDR1 is KGHSH and CDR2 is LQKENI. CDR3 sequence reads: CASSPIVNTEAFF. CDR3 in DNA: TGTGCCAGCTCTCCCATCGTGAACACTGAAGCTTTCTTT.

About this clonotype itself: The limits of the CDR3 on the DNA are not certain, so only TCRdb's listed CDR3 is given. J is TRBJ2-7 and V is TRBV4-2; the table gives TRBD2 as D, unverified against the DNA. The CDR3 numbers 20 amino acids, ends counted. Germline-derived CDR1 and CDR2 are LGHNA and YNFKEQ. The CDR3 loop is CASFYICSARVRGSSYEQYF.

This clonotype was recorded many times. The chain uses TRBV18 and TRBJ2-7, with TRBD2 as a possible D gene (5 bases). The CDR3 extends over 13 amino acids. Trimming pared 3 bases from V and 5 bases from J, leaving 11 bases between. Germline V CDR1 and CDR2: KGHSH, LQKENI. This CDR3 reads CASSPREPHEQYF. The CDR3 DNA sequence: TGTGCCAGCTCACCGAGGGAACCCCACGAGCAGTACTTC.

In this sample, this clonotype turned up many times. In DNA, the CDR3 is TGTGCCAGCAGCTTAGACCGGGGCCCGAAGACCCAGTACTTC. Amino acid sequence: CASSLDRGPKTQYF. The chain combines TRBV7-2 with TRBJ2-5; D may match TRBD1 or TRBD2 (5 bases each). Between the trimmed V and J ends, which lost 1 base and 6 bases, there was a span of 12 bases. The germline CDR1 and CDR2 sequences are SGHTA and FQGNSA. The CDR3 is 14 amino acids.

The sample holds many counts of this clonotype. In DNA form, the CDR3 reads TGCAGTGCCCTCAGGGCTGACTATGGCTACACCTTC. Translated, it gives CSALRADYGYTF. The rearrangement links TRBV20-1 to TRBJ1-2; tentatively, D is TRBD1 (5 bases). The germline gives CDR1 DFQATT, CDR2 SNEGSKA (reference sequence). CDR3 size: 12 residues. The V and J ends lost 6 bases and 3 bases respectively, with 11 bases between them.

In this sample, this clonotype turned up many times. This chain uses TRBV3-1 with TRBJ2-7, with a tentative D call TRBD1 (6 bases). This CDR3 has 14 residues. Looked up from germline, CDR1 is LGHDT and CDR2 is YNNKEL (reference sequence). V lost 2 bases and J 3 bases, leaving 11 bases between the germline ends. CDR3 nucleotide sequence: TGTGCCAGCAGCCAACTAGGGGGTAGCTACGAGCAGTACTTC. Its protein product is CASSQLGGSYEQYF.

This clonotype occurred many times. The chain combines TRBV5-1 with TRBJ2-1; D not certain. Between the trimmed V and J ends, which lost 5 bases and 3 bases, there was a span of 9 bases. This CDR3 is 13 amino acids long. From germline, CDR1 is SGHRS and CDR2 YFSETQ. DNA for the CDR3: TGCGCCAGCAGATCCCCTAGCTACAATGAGCAGTTCTTC. This translates into CASRSPSYNEQFF.

This clonotype was found many times. The chain links TRBV7-2 to TRBJ2-4, with no clear D. The CDR3 spans 13 residues. Trimming cost V 5 bases and J 4 bases, with 9 bases left between them. CDR1 SGHTA and CDR2 FQGNSA come from the germline V gene. The CDR3 spells CASSPFNKNIQYF. The CDR3 nucleotides read TGTGCCAGCAGCCCATTTAATAAAAACATTCAGTACTTC.

The chain links TRBV9 to TRBJ1-3; D is unclear. Germline loops: CDR1 SGDLS, CDR2 YYNGEE. The CDR3 has 13 residues. V lost 3 bases and J 4 bases, leaving 8 bases between the germline ends. CDR3 sequence (DNA): TGTGCCAGCAGCGCGGAGGGAGGAAACACCATATATTTT. It specifies CASSAEGGNTIYF.

This clonotype showed up many times. The chain has TRBV20-1 and TRBJ2-3, with D perhaps matching TRBD1 or TRBD2 (5 bases each). There are 15 residues in the CDR3. Germline values: CDR1 DFQATT, CDR2 SNEGSKA (reference sequence). V shed 0 bases and J shed 8 bases, with 18 bases lying between them. The CDR3 region has the DNA TGCAGTGCTAGAGAGATAGGGACCCGGATGGGTACGCAGTATTTT. As protein: CSAREIGTRMGTQYF.

The V call is TRBV12-3 or TRBV12-4, the J call TRBJ2-3, with 10 bases lining up with TRBD1. V lost 10 bases and J lost 6; bases outside the gene matches: 10. CDR3 length equals 14 residues. The CDR3 bases are TGTGCCAACAGCGGACAGGGGGGTATGGATACGCAGTATTTT. Translated, it gives CANSGQGGMDTQYF.

This clonotype has at least ten counts. The chain uses TRBV4-3 and TRBJ2-1, with 10 bases aligning to TRBD2. V dropped 0 bases and J dropped 10; count of bases not matched to a gene: 6. Germline-derived CDR1 and CDR2 are LGHNA and YSLEER. The CDR3 sequence is 15 residues long. The CDR3 loop is CASSQDPAGGLEQFF. The CDR3 nucleotides are TGCGCCAGCAGCCAAGATCCAGCGGGGGGGCTCGAGCAGTTCTTC.

This clonotype was observed many times. V is TRBV2 and J is TRBJ2-3, with D perhaps TRBD2 (6 bases). The CDR3 covers 15 residues. Germline V gene lookup returns CDR1 SNHLY and CDR2 FYNNEI. V was cut by 0 bases and J by 3 bases, with 10 bases left in between. CDR3 region: CASSEAGGLTDTQYF. The CDR3, as DNA: TGTGCCAGCAGTGAAGCGGGGGGTCTGACAGATACGCAGTATTTT.

This clonotype was seen ten or more times. V usage is TRBV7-3 and J usage is TRBJ1-1; no definite D call. Germline CDR1 is SGHTA and CDR2 is FQGTGA. V lost 5 bases and J 3 bases, leaving 10 bases between the germline ends. The CDR3 totals 13 residues. DNA for the CDR3: TGTGCCAGCAGCGAGGCCCGTCACACTGAAGCTTTCTTT. The encoded protein is CASSEARHTEAFF.

The rearrangement links TRBV6-6 to TRBJ2-7; TRBD2 might be the D (7 bases). The CDR3 is made up of 15 amino acids. Trimming took off 8 bases at V and 3 bases at J, with 20 bases between the two ends. Per germline, CDR1 MNHNY and CDR2 SVGAGI (reference sequence). The CDR3 sequence: CASFLGGGDHYEQYF. As DNA, the CDR3 is TGTGCCAGCTTTTTGGGGGGGGGCGACCACTACGAGCAGTACTTC.

This clonotype was picked up many times. The V call is TRBV7-8, the J call TRBJ2-5; 10 bases map to TRBD1. This CDR3 comprises 17 residues. CDR1 and CDR2 (germline): SGHVS, FQNEAQ. The trim removed 5 bases at V and 0 bases at J, leaving 9 bases unmatched. CDR3 DNA sequence: TGTGCCAGCAGCCCACTGGGGACAGGGGCAAACCAAGAGACCCAGTACTTC. Protein product: CASSPLGTGANQETQYF.